This T cell receptor (beta chain) was obtained from a study of blood T cell repertoires in COVID-19. The CDR3 spans 14 residues. V lost 3 bases and J 2 bases, leaving 11 bases between the germline ends. CDR1 MNHEY and CDR2 SMNVEV come from the germline V gene (reference sequence). Profiled with immunoSEQ multiplex PCR; TCRdb holds only in-frame clones, not every one. The data show 150,000 or so clones, with roughly 81% seen just once and around 7.6% held by the top ten. The chain combines TRBV27 with TRBJ2-7; D is unresolved. The clonotype comes from a man aged 40-55 years who had recovered from COVID-19. The sample was peripheral blood. The CDR3 region has the DNA TGTGCCAGCAGTTTCCTGGCAAGAACCTACGAGCAGTACTTC. It encodes CASSFLARTYEQYF.